A selection of T cell receptor beta chains follows, all from one sample in a study of blood T cell repertoires in COVID-19. Repertoires were generated with immunoSEQ multiplex PCR, while TCRdb's copy carries only in-frame clones and drops some. The sample consists of 200,000 to 250,000 clones, about 91% of them appearing once. The sequenced material came from PBMCs or T cells enriched from blood (not recorded which). These receptors originate from a man younger than 35 with acute COVID-19. The CDR3 runs from the conserved cysteine through the conserved F or W.

v_call cdr3_aa
TRBV29-1 CSVASGVSYLDTIYF
TRBV5-6 CASSPGSTEAFF
TRBV9 CASSASSGISYEQYF
TRBV27 CASSTTTGNTEAFF
TRBV5-4 CASSPGGSGNTIYF
TRBV28 CASSLRWSGSETGELFF
TRBV5-1 CASSSLEAGELFF
TRBV5-1 CASSPVGGPRSYEQYF
TRBV30 CAWTRDSAEAFF
TRBV5-1 CASSLTGDTGELFF
TRBV19 CASRKLAGSSTDTQYF
TRBV27 CASSSLGERDTGELFF
TRBV6-2/TRBV6-3 CASSYEVAASYEQYF
TRBV19 CASSPQIAGGSYEQYF
TRBV3-1/TRBV3-2 CASSYHYTSSYEQYF
TRBV27 CASSERGLGYQETQYF
TRBV14 CASDNQRGRQFF
TRBV5-1 CASSFRLAGTYEQYF
TRBV6-7 CASSYPNRGSSVPLHF
TRBV28 CASSPSSGRAYNEQFF
TRBV28 CASLDYTDTQYF
TRBV5-1 CASSLSELAGANSGEQYF